The sequence of this T cell receptor (beta chain) was determined in a study of T cell responses to AZD1222 COVID-19 vaccine. Generated by immunoSEQ multiplex PCR, the TCRdb table keeps only in-frame clones and is missing some. The top ten hold around 8.6% of the sample, which has some 150,000 clones, 70% to 90% seen once. The receptor was isolated from an adult in good health. This specimen consisted of peripheral blood, obtained on day 0 of AZD1222 vaccination.

The CDR3 sequence: CASSVGGGASNEQFF. The CDR3 bases are TGTGCCAGCAGCGTAGGCGGGGGGGCGAGTAATGAGCAGTTCTTC. The chain joins TRBV9 to TRBJ2-1, with 9 bases identical to TRBD2. Germline V CDR1 and CDR2: SGDLS, YYNGEE. The J segment lost 7 bases and the V segment lost 0 bases, leaving 5 bases of the junction unmatched. The CDR3 consists of 15 residues.